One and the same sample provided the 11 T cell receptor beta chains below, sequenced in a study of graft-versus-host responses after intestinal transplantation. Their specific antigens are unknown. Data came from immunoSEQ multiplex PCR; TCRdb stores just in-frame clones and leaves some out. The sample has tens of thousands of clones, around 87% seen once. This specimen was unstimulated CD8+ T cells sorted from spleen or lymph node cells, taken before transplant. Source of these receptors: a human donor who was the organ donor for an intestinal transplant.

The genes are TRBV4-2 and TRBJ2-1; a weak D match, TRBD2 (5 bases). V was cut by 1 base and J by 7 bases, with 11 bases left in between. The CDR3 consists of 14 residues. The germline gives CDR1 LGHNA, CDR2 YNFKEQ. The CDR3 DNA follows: TGTGCCAGCAGCCAAGGACTTGAGGGTAATGAGCAGTTCTTC. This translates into CASSQGLEGNEQFF.

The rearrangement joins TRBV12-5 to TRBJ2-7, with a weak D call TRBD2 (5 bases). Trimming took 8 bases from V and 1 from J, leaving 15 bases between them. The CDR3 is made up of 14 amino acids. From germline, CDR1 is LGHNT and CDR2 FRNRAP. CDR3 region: CASCLLGVSYEQYF. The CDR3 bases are TGTGCTAGTTGTCTCCTCGGGGTTTCCTACGAGCAGTACTTC.

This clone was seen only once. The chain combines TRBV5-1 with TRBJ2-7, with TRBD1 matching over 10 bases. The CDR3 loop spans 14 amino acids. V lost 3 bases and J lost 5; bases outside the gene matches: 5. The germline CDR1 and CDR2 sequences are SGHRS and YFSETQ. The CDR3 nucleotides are TGCGCCAGCAGCTCAACGGGACAGGGGAACGAGCAGTACTTC. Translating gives CASSSTGQGNEQYF.

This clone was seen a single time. DNA for the CDR3: TGTGCCAGCAGTTACTCGATTTGGCGCAGGGGCGATACCTTC. Its protein is CASSYSIWRRGDTF. The V gene is TRBV6-5, the J gene TRBJ1-2; maybe TRBD1 (6 bases). V dropped 0 bases and J dropped 14 bases, with 19 bases sitting between them. This CDR3 region has 14 residues. Germline CDR1 and CDR2: MNHEY and SVGAGI.

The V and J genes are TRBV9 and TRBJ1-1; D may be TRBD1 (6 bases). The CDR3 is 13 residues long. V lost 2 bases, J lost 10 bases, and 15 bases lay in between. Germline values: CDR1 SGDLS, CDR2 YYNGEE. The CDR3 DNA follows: TGTGCCAGCAGCGTGGGGGGGGCCATGCCAGCTTTCTTT. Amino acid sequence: CASSVGGAMPAFF.

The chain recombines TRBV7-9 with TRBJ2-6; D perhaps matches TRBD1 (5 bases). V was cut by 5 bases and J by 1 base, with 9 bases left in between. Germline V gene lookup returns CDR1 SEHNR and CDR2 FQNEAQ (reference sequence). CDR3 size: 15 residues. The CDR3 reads CASSQGPSGANVLTF. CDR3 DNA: TGTGCCAGCAGCCAGGGCCCGTCTGGGGCCAACGTCCTGACTTTC.

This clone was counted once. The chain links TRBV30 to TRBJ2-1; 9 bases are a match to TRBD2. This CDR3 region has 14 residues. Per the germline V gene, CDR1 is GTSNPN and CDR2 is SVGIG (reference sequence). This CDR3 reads CASVMLAGRNEQFF. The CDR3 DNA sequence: TGTGCTTCAGTTATGCTAGCGGGGAGGAATGAGCAGTTCTTC.

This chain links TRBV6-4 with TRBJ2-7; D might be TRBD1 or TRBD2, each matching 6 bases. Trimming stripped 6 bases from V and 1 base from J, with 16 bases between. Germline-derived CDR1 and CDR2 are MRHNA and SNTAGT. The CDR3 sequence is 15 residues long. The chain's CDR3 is CASRGTQGWSYEQYF. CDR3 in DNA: TGTGCCAGCAGAGGGACTCAGGGGTGGTCCTACGAGCAGTACTTC.

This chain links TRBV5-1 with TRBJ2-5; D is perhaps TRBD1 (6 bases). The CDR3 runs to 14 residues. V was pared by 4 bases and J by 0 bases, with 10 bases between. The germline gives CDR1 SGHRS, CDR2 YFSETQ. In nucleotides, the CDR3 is TGCGCCAGCAGCGGATGGACAGACCAAGAGACCCAGTACTTC. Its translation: CASSGWTDQETQYF. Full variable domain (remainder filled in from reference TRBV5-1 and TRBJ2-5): KAGVTQTPRYLIKTRGQQVTLSCSPISGHRSVSWYQQTPGQGLQFLFEYFSETQRNKGNFPGRFSGRQFSNSRSEMNVSTLELGDSALYLCASSGWTDQETQYFGPGTRLLVL.

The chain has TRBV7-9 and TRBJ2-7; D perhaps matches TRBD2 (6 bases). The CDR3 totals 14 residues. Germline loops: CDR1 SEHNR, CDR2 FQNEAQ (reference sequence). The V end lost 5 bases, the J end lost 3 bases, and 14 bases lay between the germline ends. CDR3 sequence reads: CASSGRDFLYEQYF. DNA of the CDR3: TGTGCCAGCAGCGGGCGGGACTTCCTCTACGAGCAGTACTTC.

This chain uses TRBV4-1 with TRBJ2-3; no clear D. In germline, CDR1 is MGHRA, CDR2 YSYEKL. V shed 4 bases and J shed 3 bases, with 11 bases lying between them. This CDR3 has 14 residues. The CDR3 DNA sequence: TGCGCCAGCAGCCTCCTGTTTGGGACAGATACGCAGTATTTT. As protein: CASSLLFGTDTQYF.